These 23 T cell receptor beta chains came from one sample sequenced in a study of blood T cell repertoires in COVID-19. This table comes from immunoSEQ multiplex PCR, and its TCRdb copy is limited to in-frame clones, with some not included. Counted here are tens of thousands of clones, over 80% occurring once; the ten biggest clones make up approximately 13%. The specimen sequenced was peripheral blood. The receptors originated from a woman older than 75 with acute or convalescent COVID-19.

This chain uses TRBV5-4 with TRBJ2-1, with 8 positions matching TRBD2. Germline CDR1 SGHNT, CDR2 YYREEE (reference sequence). This CDR3 is built from 14 residues. V was pared by 7 bases and J by 5 bases, with 8 bases of the junction left unmatched. The CDR3: CASQGTSIDNEQFF. The CDR3 coding sequence is TGTGCCAGCCAGGGGACTAGTATCGACAATGAGCAGTTCTTC.

J is TRBJ2-1 and V is TRBV29-1; tentatively, D is TRBD2 (5 bases). The V end was cut by 0 bases, the J end by 4 bases, with 16 bases between. The CDR3 contains 16 residues. Looked up from germline, CDR1 is SQVTM and CDR2 is ANQGSEA. CDR3 protein: CSVEDASPGKYNEQFF. The CDR3, as DNA: TGCAGCGTTGAAGACGCCTCTCCCGGGAAATACAATGAGCAGTTCTTC.

This chain links TRBV18 with TRBJ2-6, with 7 bases identical to TRBD2. The CDR3 has 17 amino acids. The germline V gene encodes CDR1 KGHSH and CDR2 LQKENI. J gave up 2 bases and V 6 bases, and 10 bases lay outside the gene matches. The CDR3 bases are TGTGCCAGCTCCCCGACACCGGGACTACCTGGGGCCAACGTCCTGACTTTC. Its translation: CASSPTPGLPGANVLTF. The full variable domain, rest sourced from reference TRBV18 and TRBJ2-6, is NAGVMQNPRHLVRRRGQEARLRCSPMKGHSHVYWYRQLPEEGLKFMVYLQKENIIDESGMPKERFSAEFPKEGPSILRIQQVVRGDSAAYFCASSPTPGLPGANVLTFGAGSRLTVL.

As for this clone: A read error may account for a junction end that differs from germline. The J gene is TRBJ2-1, the V gene TRBV9; 12 positions agree with TRBD2. The CDR3 extends over 13 amino acids. Per the germline V gene, CDR1 is SGDLS and CDR2 is YYNGEE. The CDR3 is CASSVGTSGTSIF. CDR3 bases: TGTGCCAGCAGCGTAGGGACTAGCGGGACCTCGATCTTC. The whole variable domain, filled in from reference TRBV9 and TRBJ2-1, reads DSGVTQTPKHLITATGQRVTLRCSPRSGDLSVYWYQQSLDQGLQFLIQYYNGEERAKGNILERFSAQQFPDLHSELNLSSLELGDSALYFCASSVGTSGTSIFGPGTRLTVL.

J is TRBJ2-7 and V is TRBV7-8; 13 nucleotides match TRBD2. V lost 5 bases and J lost 4; bases outside the gene matches: 5. The CDR3 is 15 amino acids. Germline lookup yields CDR1 SGHVS and CDR2 FQNEAQ. CDR3 in amino acids: CASSPTSGRGYEQYF. Written as DNA, the CDR3 is TGTGCCAGCAGCCCCACTAGCGGGAGGGGATACGAGCAGTACTTC.

The rearrangement joins TRBV7-2 to TRBJ1-3; no reliable D call. V dropped 5 bases and J dropped 0 bases, with 17 bases sitting between them. The CDR3 sequence is 17 residues long. In germline, CDR1 is SGHTA, CDR2 FQGNSA. CDR3 region: CASSLLLRSSSGNTIYF. The DNA for the CDR3 is TGTGCCAGCAGCCTACTCCTGCGTTCGAGCTCTGGAAACACCATATATTTT.

V usage is TRBV21-1 and J usage is TRBJ2-1; no check of the table's D call, TRBD2, against the DNA was made. TRBV21-1 is a listed pseudogene. This CDR3 region has 15 residues. Written as DNA, the CDR3 is TGTGCCAGCAGCAAAGGGTTAGCGGGAGACAATGAGCAGTTCTTC. Translating gives CASSKGLAGDNEQFF.

In this sample, this clone turned up a few times. V gene TRBV18 combines with J gene TRBJ2-6; 8 positions match TRBD2. This CDR3 contains 19 residues. With V trimmed by 3 bases and J by 1 base, 11 bases remained unmatched. Per germline, CDR1 KGHSH and CDR2 LQKENI. The CDR3 here is CASSPVAGGPGSGANVLTF. CDR3 sequence (DNA): TGTGCCAGCTCACCTGTTGCGGGGGGCCCGGGTTCTGGGGCCAACGTCCTGACTTTC.

The chain joins TRBV19 to TRBJ2-2; tentative D call: TRBD2 (5 bases). The CDR3 length is 14 residues. The ends were cut back, 5 bases at V and 6 bases at J, with 13 bases in the middle. Per germline, CDR1 LNHDA and CDR2 SQIVND (reference sequence). Written as DNA, the CDR3 is TGTGCCAGTAGTCCCTCGGGGTCCGCCGGGGAGCTGTTTTTT. Translated: CASSPSGSAGELFF.

This clone was detected many times. CDR3 nucleotide sequence: TGTGCCAGCAGCTACAGGGGGACGGGAAACACCATATATTTT. Encoded protein: CASSYRGTGNTIYF. The chain carries TRBV9 and TRBJ1-3; TRBD1 matches at 8 bases. The V segment lost 4 bases and the J segment 4 bases; nucleotides outside the gene matches: 4. Germline CDR1 is SGDLS and CDR2 is YYNGEE. The CDR3 covers 14 residues.

This sequence joins TRBV2 and TRBJ2-6; 9 bases fit TRBD1. The CDR3 is 19 amino acids. Germline-derived CDR1 and CDR2 are SNHLY and FYNNEI. Losses at the gene ends were 4 bases for V and 1 base for J; bases not matched to a gene: 11. The CDR3 DNA reads TGTGCCAGCAGTGGTGACCCCGGGACAGGGACTTCTGGGGCCAACGTCCTGACTTTC. Its protein is CASSGDPGTGTSGANVLTF.

In its sample, this clone was seen once. This sequence joins TRBV11-2 and TRBJ2-2; a weak D match, TRBD1 (10 bases). The V gene's germline CDR1 is SGHAT and CDR2 FQNNGV. CDR3 length equals 16 residues. V gave up 5 bases and J gave up 7 bases, with 20 bases separating them. The CDR3 region has the DNA TGTGCCAGCAGCCCTAGCGGGACAGGGGCCTACGGGGAGCTGTTTTTT. It codes for CASSPSGTGAYGELFF. The variable domain in full, completed from reference TRBV11-2 and TRBJ2-2, reads EAGVAQSPRYKIIEKRQSVAFWCNPISGHATLYWYQQILGQGPKLLIQFQNNGVVDDSQLPKDRFSAERLKGVDSTLKIQPAKLEDSAVYLCASSPSGTGAYGELFFGEGSRLTVL.

This clone came up a few times. V is TRBV3-1 (or the pseudogene TRBV3-2) and J is TRBJ1-2; D gene uncertain. In germline, CDR1 is LGHDT, CDR2 YNNKEL (reference sequence). The CDR3 sequence is 13 residues long. The V end lost 3 bases, the J end lost 4 bases, and 9 bases lay between the germline ends. CDR3 sequence: CASSHPTGYGYTF. CDR3 nucleotide sequence: TGTGCCAGCAGCCACCCCACGGGCTATGGCTACACCTTC.

This sequence joins TRBV2 and TRBJ1-5; tentative D call: TRBD1 (5 bases). The germline V gene has CDR1 SNHLY and CDR2 FYNNEI. Trimming took 3 bases from V and 7 from J, leaving 13 bases between them. This CDR3 contains 14 residues. The CDR3 spells CASSEGRVGQPQHF. CDR3 DNA: TGTGCCAGCAGTGAGGGCAGGGTGGGGCAGCCCCAGCATTTT.

V gene TRBV7-7 combines with J gene TRBJ2-1, with a possible D match to TRBD2 (5 bases). The germline gives CDR1 SSHAT, CDR2 FNYEAQ (reference sequence). The germline V and J ends were trimmed by 5 bases and 9 bases, with 11 bases remaining between them. There are 12 residues in the CDR3. The CDR3, as DNA: TGTGCCAGCAGCCCTGGAGGAGGTGAGCAGTTCTTC. Protein: CASSPGGGEQFF.

The chain recombines TRBV6-5 with TRBJ2-3, with 7 bases matching TRBD1. The germline gives CDR1 MNHEY, CDR2 SVGAGI. The CDR3 contains 13 residues. CDR3 protein: CAAGTVGTDTQYF. CDR3 DNA sequence: TGTGCTGCCGGGACAGTCGGCACAGATACGCAGTATTTT.

V is TRBV7-2 and J is TRBJ2-7; 10 bases match TRBD2. V gave up 5 bases and J gave up 6 bases; unmatched junction bases: 16. CDR3 length: 17 residues. Germline V gene data show CDR1 as SGHTA and CDR2 as FQGNSA. CDR3 residues: CASSPVSALAGGIEQYF. CDR3 coding DNA: TGTGCCAGCAGCCCGGTTAGCGCATTAGCGGGAGGTATCGAGCAGTACTTC.

This clone was found once. The rearrangement links TRBV18 to TRBJ2-3, with D possibly TRBD1 on 6 matching bases. Trimming removed 3 bases from V and 0 bases from J, with 16 bases in between. This CDR3 has 17 amino acids. Germline V gives CDR1 KGHSH, CDR2 LQKENI. The CDR3 loop is CASSPRTDYLSTDTQYF. CDR3 sequence (DNA): TGTGCCAGCTCACCCCGGACAGATTACCTCAGCACAGATACGCAGTATTTT. Full variable domain (outside the CDR3, taken from reference TRBV18 and TRBJ2-3): NAGVMQNPRHLVRRRGQEARLRCSPMKGHSHVYWYRQLPEEGLKFMVYLQKENIIDESGMPKERFSAEFPKEGPSILRIQQVVRGDSAAYFCASSPRTDYLSTDTQYFGPGTRLTVL.

The chain recombines TRBV5-4 with TRBJ2-7, with 7 bases identical to TRBD2. The germline CDR1 and CDR2 sequences are SGHNT and YYREEE (reference sequence). The CDR3 loop spans 13 amino acids. The V segment lost 4 bases and the J segment 6 bases; nucleotides outside the gene matches: 7. DNA for the CDR3: TGTGCCAGCAGCGAAGCGGGACTGACCGAGCAGTACTTC. Amino acids: CASSEAGLTEQYF. The complete variable domain, with remaining parts taken from reference TRBV5-4 and TRBJ2-7, reads ETGVTQSPTHLIKTRGQQVTLRCSSQSGHNTVSWYQQALGQGPQFIFQYYREEENGRGNFPPRFSGLQFPNYSSELNVNALELDDSALYLCASSEAGLTEQYFGPGTRLTVT.

This chain joins TRBV5-4 and TRBJ2-1, with 13 bases identical to TRBD2. With 3 bases clipped from V and 14 bases from J, the junction kept 2 bases outside the gene matches. Germline V gene sequence: CDR1 SGHNT, CDR2 YYREEE (reference sequence). The CDR3 extends over 12 amino acids. The CDR3 reads CASSSGLAGKFF. The CDR3, as DNA: TGTGCCAGCAGCTCGGGACTAGCGGGGAAGTTCTTC. Complete variable domain (other parts from reference TRBV5-4 and TRBJ2-1): ETGVTQSPTHLIKTRGQQVTLRCSSQSGHNTVSWYQQALGQGPQFIFQYYREEENGRGNFPPRFSGLQFPNYSSELNVNALELDDSALYLCASSSGLAGKFFGPGTRLTVL.

A word on this clone: Other DNA sequences in this sample translate to the same CDR3. The chain has TRBV3-1 (or the pseudogene TRBV3-2) and TRBJ2-3, with 12 positions matching TRBD2. CDR1 is LGHDT and CDR2 is YNNKEL in the germline V gene (reference sequence). The junction had 3 bases not matched to a gene; V was cut back by 0 bases and J by 5 bases. This CDR3 is built from 16 residues. For the CDR3, the DNA is TGTGCCAGCAGCCAAGAACTAGCGGGAGGTGGAGATACGCAGTATTTT. Protein sequence: CASSQELAGGGDTQYF.

The rearrangement joins TRBV2 to TRBJ2-7; D might be TRBD2 (5 bases). V lost 6 bases to trimming and J lost 6 bases, with 15 bases between them. This CDR3 is built from 13 residues. CDR1 and CDR2 (germline): SNHLY, FYNNEI. For the CDR3, the DNA is TGTGCCAGCAGAGCCGGGGTTGGGCTCGAGCAGTACTTC. Its protein is CASRAGVGLEQYF. Looking up the rest from reference TRBV2 and TRBJ2-7 gives the full variable domain: EPEVTQTPSHQVTQMGQEVILRCVPISNHLYFYWYRQILGQKVEFLVSFYNNEISEKSEIFDDQFSVERPDGSNFTLKIRSTKLEDSAMYFCASRAGVGLEQYFGPGTRLTVT.

V is TRBV9 and J is TRBJ2-1; D is perhaps TRBD1 (6 bases). V was shortened by 4 bases and J by 3 bases, with 8 bases between the two germline ends. Germline V gene data show CDR1 as SGDLS and CDR2 as YYNGEE. The length of the CDR3 is 13 residues. The CDR3 nucleotides read TGTGCCAGCAGCTGGGGGCTCTACAATGAGCAGTTCTTC. Translated: CASSWGLYNEQFF.